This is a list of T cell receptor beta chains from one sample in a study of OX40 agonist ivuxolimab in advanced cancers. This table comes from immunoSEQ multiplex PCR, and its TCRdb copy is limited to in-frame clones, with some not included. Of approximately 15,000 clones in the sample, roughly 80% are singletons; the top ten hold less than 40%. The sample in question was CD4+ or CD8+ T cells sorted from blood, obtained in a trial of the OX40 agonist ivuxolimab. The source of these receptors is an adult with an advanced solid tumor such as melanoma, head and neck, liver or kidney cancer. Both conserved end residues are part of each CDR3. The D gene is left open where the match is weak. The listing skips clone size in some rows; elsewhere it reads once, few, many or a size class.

TGTGCCAGCAGTTTAGGGCAGGGCGCCACTGAAGCTTTCTTT | CASSLGQGATEAFF | TRBJ1-1 | NA | NA | TRBV27 | 14
TGCGCCAGCAGTGAGGGTGAGCCAGCTAACTATGGCTACACCTTC | CASSEGEPANYGYTF | TRBJ1-2 | few | NA | TRBV10-2 | 15
TGTGCCTGGAGCGGGGCGGGTCACTACGAGCAGTACTTC | CAWSGAGHYEQYF | TRBJ2-7 | NA | NA | TRBV30 | 13
TGTGCCAGCTTAGAAGGGTACAATGAGCAGTTCTTC | CASLEGYNEQFF | TRBJ2-1 | few | NA | TRBV11-3 | 12
TGTGCCAGCAGCGTGACAGGGGCTGGCTCCACTTTACACACCGGGGAGCTGTTTTTT | CASSVTGAGSTLHTGELFF | TRBJ2-2 | NA | TRBD1 | TRBV7-9 | 19
TGTGCCGCACGGGAGGGGAATGAAGAGACCCAGTACTTC | CAAREGNEETQYF | TRBJ2-5 | NA | TRBD2 | TRBV7-9 | 13
TGTGCCAGCAGCATGGACCTGGCCCTAAACACTGAAGCTTTCTTT | CASSMDLALNTEAFF | TRBJ1-1 | NA | NA | TRBV21-1 | 15
TGCGCCAGCAGCCGTACTAGCGTGGACACCGGGGAGCTGTTTTTT | CASSRTSVDTGELFF | TRBJ2-2 | NA | TRBD2 | TRBV4-1 | 15
TGTGCCAGCAGCGCCTTAACGTCGGGGGCGGCGTTGAGCACAGATACGCAGTATTTT | CASSALTSGAALSTDTQYF | TRBJ2-3 | NA | NA | TRBV5-6 | 19
TGCGCCAGCAGTGAGATGGGGTACTCTGGGGCCAACGTCCTGACTTTC | CASSEMGYSGANVLTF | TRBJ2-6 | NA | NA | TRBV10-2 | 16
TGTGCCAGCAGCCCTAGCGGGAGCACAGATACGCAGTATTTT | CASSPSGSTDTQYF | TRBJ2-3 | NA | TRBD2 | TRBV9 | 14
TGTGCCAGCAGCCCCCGGGACAGAGGGGAGCAGTACTTC | CASSPRDRGEQYF | TRBJ2-7 | NA | TRBD1 | TRBV7-9 | 13
TGTGCCAGCAGCTCTAGCGGGGGAACCTACGAGCAGTACTTC | CASSSSGGTYEQYF | TRBJ2-7 | NA | TRBD2 | TRBV9 | 14
TGTGCCAGTAGACTTAACTATGGCTACACCTTC | CASRLNYGYTF | TRBJ1-2 | few | NA | TRBV19 | 11
TGTGCCAGCAGCTTAATCAAGAGCTCCTACGAGCAGTACTTC | CASSLIKSSYEQYF | TRBJ2-7 | medium-sized | NA | TRBV11-2 | 14
TGTGCCAGCAGCTCCCGCGACAGATCCGGGGAGCTGTTTTTT | CASSSRDRSGELFF | TRBJ2-2 | NA | NA | TRBV7-9 | 14
TGTGCCAGTAGTATAGGAGGGGCTGGGTTCAATGAGCAGTTCTTC | CASSIGGAGFNEQFF | TRBJ2-1 | NA | NA | TRBV19 | 15
TGTGCCAGCAGTTACGATGTACAGATCTTCGAAGCTTTCTTT | CASSYDVQIFEAFF | TRBJ1-1 | once | NA | TRBV6-6 | 14
TGTGCCAGCAGCCCGGATTCAGGGTATGACGACGAGCAGTACTTC | CASSPDSGYDDEQYF | TRBJ2-7 | NA | NA | TRBV11-2 | 15
TGTGCCAGCAGCTTAGATCCAGGGGGCGGCTCTCGCTATGGCTACACCTTC | CASSLDPGGGSRYGYTF | TRBJ1-2 | NA | TRBD1 | TRBV11-2 | 17
TGCAGCGTTGAAGATCGGCAGGGACTATACAATGAGCAGTTCTTC | CSVEDRQGLYNEQFF | TRBJ2-1 | NA | TRBD2 | TRBV29-1 | 15
TGTGCCAGCAGCTTGGGGAATTCACCCCTCCACTTT | CASSLGNSPLHF | TRBJ1-6 | NA | NA | TRBV5-4 | 12
TGTGCCAGCAGCTCCCCACAGGGGGCCTCAGAGACCCAGTACTTC | CASSSPQGASETQYF | TRBJ2-5 | NA | TRBD1 | TRBV7-9 | 15
TGTGCCAGCAGCTTAAAGGGCAGGGGATCGGGAAATCAGCCCCAGCATTTT | CASSLKGRGSGNQPQHF | TRBJ1-5 | NA | NA | TRBV7-2 | 17
TGCGCCAGCAGCCAAGCAGAGGGGAGCCACGAGCAGTACTTC | CASSQAEGSHEQYF | TRBJ2-7 | NA | NA | TRBV4-1 | 14
TGTGCCAGCAGCCCATTTGGCAGCCAGTCCTACGAGCAGTACTTC | CASSPFGSQSYEQYF | TRBJ2-7 | NA | NA | TRBV11-2 | 15
TGTGCCAGCAGCTTAGTTGTGGCCCCTGGGGCCAACGTCCTGACTTTC | CASSLVVAPGANVLTF | TRBJ2-6 | NA | NA | TRBV7-8 | 16
TGTGCCAGCAGCTTGGGTGGGGACGTCAGGGACTTC | CASSLGGDVRDF | TRBJ2-4 | NA | NA | TRBV5-4 | 12
TGTGCCAGTAGTTCACAGGGCTTTGAGCAGTTCTTC | CASSSQGFEQFF | TRBJ2-1 | NA | NA | TRBV19 | 12
TGTGCCAGCAGCGTCGTTTTAGGGGATACGCAGTATTTT | CASSVVLGDTQYF | TRBJ2-3 | NA | NA | TRBV9 | 13
TGTGCCATCAGCGACACTCGGCGGGTCCAAGAGACCCAGTACTTC | CAISDTRRVQETQYF | TRBJ2-5 | NA | NA | TRBV10-3 | 15
TGTGCCAGTAGTGGGATAGTAGGGCCTACCTACGAGCAGTACTTC | CASSGIVGPTYEQYF | TRBJ2-7 | NA | NA | TRBV19 | 15
TGTGCCAGCAGTGGGGTAGCAACGAACACCGGGGAGCTGTTTTTT | CASSGVATNTGELFF | TRBJ2-2 | NA | NA | TRBV2 | 15
TGCGCCAGCACCCCCAATCCGGGCCTAGGGGACATTCAGTACTTC | CASTPNPGLGDIQYF | TRBJ2-4 | NA | NA | TRBV5-1 | 15
TGTGCCAGCAGCTTAGACTCCTTAGAGCAGTACTTC | CASSLDSLEQYF | TRBJ2-7 | medium-sized | NA | TRBV7-2 | 12
TGTGCCAGCAGCGTAGCGGGAGTTGGCTACAATGAGCAGTTCTTC | CASSVAGVGYNEQFF | TRBJ2-1 | NA | NA | TRBV9 | 15
TGCGCCAGCAGTCCCCCGGATAGCGGGAGGAGGTCCTACGAGCAGTACTTC | CASSPPDSGRRSYEQYF | TRBJ2-7 | medium-sized | TRBD2 | TRBV23-1 | 17
TGCAGCGTTGACAGGGGTTCTAACTATGGCTACACCTTC | CSVDRGSNYGYTF | TRBJ1-2 | NA | NA | TRBV29-1 | 13
TGTGCCAGCAGTCAAACCTGGGGAGCGGGAGAAGGGAATGAGCAGTTCTTC | CASSQTWGAGEGNEQFF | TRBJ2-1 | NA | TRBD2 | TRBV5-4 | 17
TGTGCCAGCAGTTTAGGCACCCGGGGGACTGAAGCTTTCTTT | CASSLGTRGTEAFF | TRBJ1-1 | NA | NA | TRBV27 | 14
TGTGCCAGCAGCCGGACTAGCGGGTACGAGCAGTACTTC | CASSRTSGYEQYF | TRBJ2-7 | NA | TRBD2 | TRBV27 | 13
TGTGCCATCAGTGAGAGTTTAACAGGGAGGGTTAGGGACATTCAGTACTTC | CAISESLTGRVRDIQYF | TRBJ2-4 | once | NA | TRBV10-3 | 17
TGCGCCAGCAGCCAAGATGGGTCAGGGAGGAACTACGAGCAGTACTTC | CASSQDGSGRNYEQYF | TRBJ2-7 | NA | NA | TRBV4-1 | 16
TGTGCCAGCAGCGTTCCTCAGGGGGCGGAAGGCTACACCTTC | CASSVPQGAEGYTF | TRBJ1-2 | NA | TRBD1 | TRBV9 | 14
TGTGCCAGCAGTGAAGGGTGGGGGCCCTACGAGCAGTACTTC | CASSEGWGPYEQYF | TRBJ2-7 | NA | NA | TRBV6-1 | 14
TGTGCCAGCAGCCGACAGGAGATCTCTCCCTCGGAGCTGTTTTTT | CASSRQEISPSELFF | TRBJ2-2 | NA | NA | TRBV2 | 15
TGTGCCAGCAAGCCAGGGACTAGCGGTCGTTCCTACAATGAGCAGTTCTTC | CASKPGTSGRSYNEQFF | TRBJ2-1 | NA | TRBD2 | TRBV27 | 17
TGTGCCAGTAGCTGGCACGGAGGGGAGCTCGGGACAGTCTACAATGAGCAGTTCTTC | CASSWHGGELGTVYNEQFF | TRBJ2-1 | NA | NA | TRBV19 | 19
TGTGCCAGCAGCTTAGGGGTTTTACCGGATGGCTACACCTTC | CASSLGVLPDGYTF | TRBJ1-2 | NA | NA | TRBV7-8 | 14
TGTGCCAGCAGTGAATATCTTGTGGCGAGCCAGGATACGCAGTATTTT | CASSEYLVASQDTQYF | TRBJ2-3 | NA | NA | TRBV6-1 | 16
TGTGCCAGCAGCCCCCGACTAGGGGTAGGCCCCGAGCAGTACTTC | CASSPRLGVGPEQYF | TRBJ2-7 | NA | NA | TRBV11-2 | 15
TGTGCCAGTAGTGCAGAAGGATACACTGAAGCTTTCTTT | CASSAEGYTEAFF | TRBJ1-1 | NA | NA | TRBV19 | 13
TGTGCCAGCAGCTTAACGACGGACTCGATCTCTGGAAACACCATATATTTT | CASSLTTDSISGNTIYF | TRBJ1-3 | large | NA | TRBV7-8 | 17
TGTGCCAGCAGCCCCCCGGGGGTGCCCGATGGCTACACCTTC | CASSPPGVPDGYTF | TRBJ1-2 | few | NA | TRBV7-9 | 14